Listed here is a single TCR beta chain. This clonotype was detected only a few times. Which antigen it targets is not known. Per-base qualities were not stored, and no clone one base away is much larger. This sample is drawn from a study of T cells in Graves' hyperthyroidism and ophthalmopathy (dated by TCRdb to about 2019). With regard to the full study: Peripheral blood was collected at initial diagnosis, before any treatment. Thyroid tissue and blood T-cell repertoires from about six Graves' hyperthyroidism patients were also compared in the study. Once sampling was done, hyperthyroidism patients were given methimazole at a starting dose of 30 mg daily, whereas ophthalmopathy patients were given high-dose intravenous methylprednisolone. The 100 discovery patients were randomly split 7:3 into training and test sets. The paper describes TCR Vbeta CDR3 sequencing of around 140 peripheral blood samples, made up of about 41 ophthalmopathy patients, 70 to 75 hyperthyroidism patients and around 17 progressor patients. To identify TCR V-J signatures that set the groups apart, the researchers used a discovery cohort of approximately 98 patients, made up of some 41 with Graves' ophthalmopathy and some 56 with stable Graves' hyperthyroidism. Whether ophthalmopathy could be predicted prospectively was tested in an independent validation cohort made up of under 20 hyperthyroidism patients plus 17 patients who later progressed to ophthalmopathy. Paper-wide results and their limitations: In validation, the model predicted progression to ophthalmopathy a median of about 6 months before onset, with 65% to 71% sensitivity and roughly 73% specificity. A 13 V-J signature model separated ophthalmopathy from stable hyperthyroidism, with roughly 88% sensitivity and approximately 81% specificity in cross-validation and 80%/75% in testing. Sample size was not statistically predetermined, and blinding of investigators to group allocation was not performed. Blood samples also contained most of the expanded thyroid clonotypes (frequency above 0.001), which suggests that blood repertoires may reflect thyroid immune responses.

The TCR beta CDR3 regions were amplified from the RNA transcripts. The first round of RT-PCR for the TCR CDR3 was performed with the HTBI primer set and the Qiagen OneStep RT-PCR kit. Libraries were constructed in a second round of multiplex PCR, after which size selection and purification were performed. The libraries were sequenced on an Illumina HiSeq2000 using paired-end 100 bp reads. The original pipeline was this. SOAPnuke was used to process the raw data, throwing out any read that contained adapters or uncalled bases, had a mean Phred below 15, or lacked an exact constant-primer or identifier match. High-quality paired reads were merged using COPE v1.2.5, and each unique nucleotide sequence was defined as a clonotype. MiTCR v1.1 was used to align clonotypes to the IMGT TRBV, TRBD and TRBJ reference segments. The analysis included only V-J combinations with a frequency above 0.0001, which together covered more than 98% of the repertoires. The TCS score was defined as the ratio of F50 (clonal expansion) to E x V (chaos), calculated using BLOSUM62-based TCRdist between CDR3 peptides within each V-J. Welch's t-statistics and random forest reduced just over 500 V-J features to 10 to 15, which were used in a naive Bayes classifier (R e1071). The public reads were reanalyzed by TCRdb: fastp trimming at Q25, MiXCR alignment, in-frame beta chains only. Each CDR3 protein appears once, grouped with its most common genes and DNA. TCRdb, not the authors, supplied the V and J calls. In this sample the table shows 660,000 or so distinct CDR3 sequences, 20% to 25% of which occur a single time. Over 30% of the sample is taken by the ten largest.

The germline V gene supplies CDR1 SGHRS and CDR2 YFSETQ. The germline ends are 15 bases apart after V is trimmed by 6 bases and J by 2 bases. The CDR3, from cysteine to phenylalanine, totals 15 residues. The sequence is cut down to CDR3 DNA, 45 bases in frame from base 1. Ophthalmopathy patients had moderately to severely active disease, Clinical Activity Score of at least 3, NOSPECS grade of at least 4, and duration under 3 months. Any patient with an uncontrolled infection, another autoimmune disease, pregnancy or lactation was excluded. Diagnoses were based on clinical symptoms, serum thyroxine and TRAb, thyroid ultrasound and orbital computed tomography. PBMCs were separated from under 12 ml of fresh peripheral blood using Ficoll-Paque density gradient centrifugation. Total RNA was extracted with Trizol reagent, and quality was checked on an Agilent 2100 Bioanalyzer.

The chain is encoded by TRBV5-1 joined to TRBJ2-1; a tentative D match to TRBD2 spans 5 bases. The clonotype was recovered from a man between 25 and 39 years old with Graves' ophthalmopathy. Sequenced sample: blood. DNA sequence: TGCGCCAGCAACGGTCGGAAGAGGGCCTACAATGAGCAGTTCTTC. It is translated as CASNGRKRAYNEQFF. The reference TRBV5-1 and TRBJ2-1 proteins fill in what lies around the CDR3, so the full variable domain reads KAGVTQTPRYLIKTRGQQVTLSCSPISGHRSVSWYQQTPGQGLQFLFEYFSETQRNKGNFPGRFSGRQFSNSRSEMNVSTLELGDSALYLCASNGRKRAYNEQFFGPGTRLTVL.